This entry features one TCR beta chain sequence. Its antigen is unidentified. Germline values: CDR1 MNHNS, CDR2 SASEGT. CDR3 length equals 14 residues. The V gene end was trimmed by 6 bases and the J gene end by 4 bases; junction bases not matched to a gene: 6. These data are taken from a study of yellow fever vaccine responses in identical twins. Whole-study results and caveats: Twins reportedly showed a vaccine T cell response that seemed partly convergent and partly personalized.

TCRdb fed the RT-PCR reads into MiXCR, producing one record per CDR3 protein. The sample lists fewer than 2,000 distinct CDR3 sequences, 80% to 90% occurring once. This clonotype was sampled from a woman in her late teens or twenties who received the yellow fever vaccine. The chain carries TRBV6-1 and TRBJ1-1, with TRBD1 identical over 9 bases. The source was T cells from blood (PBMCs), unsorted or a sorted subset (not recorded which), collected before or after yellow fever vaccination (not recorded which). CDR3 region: CASSTGGAPTEAFF. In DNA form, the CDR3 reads TGTGCCAGCAGCACAGGGGGCGCGCCCACTGAAGCTTTCTTT.